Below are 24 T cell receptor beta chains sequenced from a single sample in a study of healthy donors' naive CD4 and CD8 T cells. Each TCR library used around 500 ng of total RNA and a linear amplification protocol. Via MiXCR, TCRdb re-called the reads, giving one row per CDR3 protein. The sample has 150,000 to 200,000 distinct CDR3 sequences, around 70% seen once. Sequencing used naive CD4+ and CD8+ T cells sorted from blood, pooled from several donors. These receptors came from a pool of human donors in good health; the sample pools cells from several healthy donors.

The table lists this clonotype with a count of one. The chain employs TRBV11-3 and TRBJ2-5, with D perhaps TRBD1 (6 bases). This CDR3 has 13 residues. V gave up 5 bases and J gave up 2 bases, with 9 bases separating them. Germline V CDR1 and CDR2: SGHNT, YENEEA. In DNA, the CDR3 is TGTGCCAGCAGCGTCGGACAGCAAGAGACCCAGTACTTC. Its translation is CASSVGQQETQYF.

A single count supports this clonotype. The CDR3 DNA reads as TGTGCCATGACGTCCGGGTATGGCGACGAGCAGTTCTTC. Amino acids: CAMTSGYGDEQFF. The rearrangement uses TRBV10-3 and TRBJ2-1; D remains unclear. The CDR3 extends over 13 amino acids. Germline CDR1 ENHRY, CDR2 SYGVKD. V dropped 9 bases and J dropped 10 bases, with 19 bases sitting between them.

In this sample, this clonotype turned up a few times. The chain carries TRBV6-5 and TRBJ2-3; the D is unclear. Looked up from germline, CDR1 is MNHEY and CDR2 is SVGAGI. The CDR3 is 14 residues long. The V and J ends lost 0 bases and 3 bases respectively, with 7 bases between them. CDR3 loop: CASSYSNPTDTQYF. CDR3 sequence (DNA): TGTGCCAGCAGTTACTCGAACCCGACAGATACGCAGTATTTT.

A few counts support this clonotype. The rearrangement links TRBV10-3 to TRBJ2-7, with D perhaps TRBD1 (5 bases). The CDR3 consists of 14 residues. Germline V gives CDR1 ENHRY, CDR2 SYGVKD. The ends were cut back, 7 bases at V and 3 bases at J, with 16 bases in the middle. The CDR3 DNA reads TGTGCCATCATTAACGACAGCACTCTCTACGAGCAGTACTTC. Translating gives CAIINDSTLYEQYF.

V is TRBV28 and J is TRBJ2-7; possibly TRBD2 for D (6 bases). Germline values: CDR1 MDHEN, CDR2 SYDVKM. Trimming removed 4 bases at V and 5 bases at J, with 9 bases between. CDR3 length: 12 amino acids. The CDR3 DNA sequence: TGTGCCAGCAGTTGGGGGACTCACGAGCAGTACTTC. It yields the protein CASSWGTHEQYF.

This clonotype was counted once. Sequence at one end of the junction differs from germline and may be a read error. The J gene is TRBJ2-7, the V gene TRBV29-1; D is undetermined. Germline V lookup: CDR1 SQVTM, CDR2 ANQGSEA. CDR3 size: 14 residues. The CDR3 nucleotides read TGCAGCGTTGACCGCGCAGGCAGCTCCTACGAGCGGTACTTC. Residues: CSVDRAGSSYERYF.

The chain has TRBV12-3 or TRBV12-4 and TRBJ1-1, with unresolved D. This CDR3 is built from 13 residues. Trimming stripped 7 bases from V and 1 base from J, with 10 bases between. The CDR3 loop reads CASTPSGNTEAFF. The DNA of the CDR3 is TGTGCCAGCACCCCCAGTGGGAACACTGAAGCTTTCTTT.

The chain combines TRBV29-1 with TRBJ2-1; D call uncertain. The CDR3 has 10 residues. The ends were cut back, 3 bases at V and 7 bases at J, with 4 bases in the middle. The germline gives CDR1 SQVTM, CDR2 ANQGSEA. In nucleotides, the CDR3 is TGCAGCGTTGAGGAGAATGAGCAGTTCTTC. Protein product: CSVEENEQFF.

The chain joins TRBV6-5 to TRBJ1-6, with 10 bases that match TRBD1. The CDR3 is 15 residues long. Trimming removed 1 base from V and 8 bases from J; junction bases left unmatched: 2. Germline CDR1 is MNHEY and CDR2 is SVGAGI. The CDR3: CASSYFGQGDSPLHF. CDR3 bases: TGTGCCAGCAGTTACTTTGGACAGGGGGATTCACCCCTCCACTTT.

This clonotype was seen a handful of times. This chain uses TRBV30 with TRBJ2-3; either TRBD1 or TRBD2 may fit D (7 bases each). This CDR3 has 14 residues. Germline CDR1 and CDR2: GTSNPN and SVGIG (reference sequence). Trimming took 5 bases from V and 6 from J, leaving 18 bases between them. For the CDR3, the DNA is TGTGCCTGGGAGGGGAACAGGGGAGGGGATACGCAGTATTTT. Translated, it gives CAWEGNRGGDTQYF.

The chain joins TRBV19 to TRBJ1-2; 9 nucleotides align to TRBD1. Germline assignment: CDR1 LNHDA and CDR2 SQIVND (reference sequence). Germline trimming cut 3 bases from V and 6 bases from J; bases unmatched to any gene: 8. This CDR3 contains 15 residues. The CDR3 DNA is TGTGCCAGTAGTATTGTCAGGGACAGGGTGAATGGCTACACCTTC. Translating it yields CASSIVRDRVNGYTF. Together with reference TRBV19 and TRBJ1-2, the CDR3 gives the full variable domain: DGGITQSPKYLFRKEGQNVTLSCEQNLNHDAMYWYRQDPGQGLRLIYYSQIVNDFQKGDIAEGYSVSREKKESFPLTVTSAQKNPTAFYLCASSIVRDRVNGYTFGSGTRLTVV.

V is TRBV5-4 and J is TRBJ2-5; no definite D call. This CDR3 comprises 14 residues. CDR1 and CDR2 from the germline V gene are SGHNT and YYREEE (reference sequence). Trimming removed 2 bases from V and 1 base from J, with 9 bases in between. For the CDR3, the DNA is TGTGCCAGCAGCTTATCAGGCATCCAAGAGACCCAGTACTTC. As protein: CASSLSGIQETQYF.

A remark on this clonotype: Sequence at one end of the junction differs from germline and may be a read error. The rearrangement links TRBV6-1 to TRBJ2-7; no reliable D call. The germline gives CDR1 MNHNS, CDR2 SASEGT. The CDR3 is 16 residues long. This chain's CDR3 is CANSEARESWSYEQYF. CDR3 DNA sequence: TGTGCCAACAGTGAAGCGCGCGAGTCCTGGTCCTACGAGCAGTACTTC.

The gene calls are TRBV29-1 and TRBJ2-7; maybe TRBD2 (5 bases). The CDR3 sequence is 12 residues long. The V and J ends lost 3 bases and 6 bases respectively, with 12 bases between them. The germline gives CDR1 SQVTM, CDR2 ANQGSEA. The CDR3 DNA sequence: TGCAGCGTTGAGGGAGCGGCGGGCGAGCAGTACTTC. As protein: CSVEGAAGEQYF.

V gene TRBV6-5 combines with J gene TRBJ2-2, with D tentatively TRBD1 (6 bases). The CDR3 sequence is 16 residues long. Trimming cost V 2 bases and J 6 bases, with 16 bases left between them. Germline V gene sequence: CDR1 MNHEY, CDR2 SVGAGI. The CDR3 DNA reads TGTGCCAGCAGTTACACCGAGGGGGACGAGGCCGGGGAGCTGTTTTTT. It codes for CASSYTEGDEAGELFF.

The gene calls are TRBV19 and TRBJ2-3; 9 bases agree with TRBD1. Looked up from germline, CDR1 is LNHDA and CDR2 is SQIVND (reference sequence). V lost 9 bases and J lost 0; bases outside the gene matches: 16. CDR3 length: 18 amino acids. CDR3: CASANGTGIPLSTDTQYF. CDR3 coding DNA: TGTGCCAGCGCAAACGGGACAGGGATACCCTTGAGCACAGATACGCAGTATTTT.

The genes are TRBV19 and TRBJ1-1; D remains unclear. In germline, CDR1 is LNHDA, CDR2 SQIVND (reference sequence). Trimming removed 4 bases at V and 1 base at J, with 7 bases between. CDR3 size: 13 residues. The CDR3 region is CASSTGENTEAFF. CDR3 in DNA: TGTGCCAGTAGTACGGGAGAGAACACTGAAGCTTTCTTT.

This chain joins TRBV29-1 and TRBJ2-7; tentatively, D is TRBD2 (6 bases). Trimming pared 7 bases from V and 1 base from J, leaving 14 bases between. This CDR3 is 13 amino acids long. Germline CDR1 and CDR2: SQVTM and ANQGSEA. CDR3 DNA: TGCAGCGCAACCGGGACTGAGTCCTACGAGCAGTACTTC. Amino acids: CSATGTESYEQYF.

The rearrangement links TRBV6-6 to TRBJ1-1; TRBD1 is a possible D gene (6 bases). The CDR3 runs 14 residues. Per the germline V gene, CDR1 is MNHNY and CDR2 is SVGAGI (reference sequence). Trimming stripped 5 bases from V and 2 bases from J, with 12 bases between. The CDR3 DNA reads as TGTGCCAGCAGTCGGACAGTGCGCAACACTGAAGCTTTCTTT. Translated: CASSRTVRNTEAFF.

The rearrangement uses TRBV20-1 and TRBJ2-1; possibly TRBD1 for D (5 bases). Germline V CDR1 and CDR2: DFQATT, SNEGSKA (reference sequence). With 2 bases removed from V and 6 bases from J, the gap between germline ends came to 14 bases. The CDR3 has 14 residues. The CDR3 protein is CSARRGSKGNEQFF. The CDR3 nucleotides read TGCAGTGCTAGAAGGGGTTCTAAGGGCAATGAGCAGTTCTTC.

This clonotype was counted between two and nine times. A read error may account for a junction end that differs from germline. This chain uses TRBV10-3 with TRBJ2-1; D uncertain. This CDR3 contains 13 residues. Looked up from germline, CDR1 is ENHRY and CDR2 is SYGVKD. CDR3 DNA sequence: TGTGCCATCAGTGGGGCCTCCTTCAATGAGCAGTTCTTC. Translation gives CAISGASFNEQFF.

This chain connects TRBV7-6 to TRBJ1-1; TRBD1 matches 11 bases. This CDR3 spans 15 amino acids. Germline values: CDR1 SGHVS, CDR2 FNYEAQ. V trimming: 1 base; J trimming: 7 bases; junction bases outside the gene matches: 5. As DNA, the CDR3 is TGTGCCAGCAGCTTAGGCGGGACAGGGGGAGGTGAAGCTTTCTTT. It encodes CASSLGGTGGGEAFF.

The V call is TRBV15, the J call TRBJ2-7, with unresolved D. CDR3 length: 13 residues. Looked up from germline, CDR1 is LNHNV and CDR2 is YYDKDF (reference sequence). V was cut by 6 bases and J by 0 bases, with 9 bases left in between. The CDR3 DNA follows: TGTGCCACCAGGGCCTCCAACTCCTACGAGCAGTACTTC. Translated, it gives CATRASNSYEQYF.

CDR3 in amino acids: CSVALSGEQFF. CDR3 nucleotides: TGCAGCGTTGCCCTCTCGGGTGAGCAGTTCTTC. The V call is TRBV29-1, the J call TRBJ2-1; D uncertain. The germline CDR1 and CDR2 sequences are SQVTM and ANQGSEA. This CDR3 has 11 amino acids. The V end was cut by 4 bases, the J end by 9 bases, with 10 bases between.